The clone carrying this T cell receptor (beta chain) was observed once. Clones were sequenced by immunoSEQ multiplex PCR, and TCRdb holds only the in-frame ones, with some missing. The top ten hold under 11% of the sample, which has approximately 300,000 clones, just over 85% seen once. The sample comes from a study of blood T cell repertoires in COVID-19. Germline lookup yields CDR1 LNHNV and CDR2 YYDKDF (reference sequence). The CDR3 totals 15 residues. Trimming cost V 0 bases and J 1 base, with 9 bases left between them. The sequence came from a woman aged 18-29 years who had recovered from COVID-19. The material sequenced was PBMCs or T cells enriched from blood (not recorded which). V and J are TRBV15 and TRBJ1-1, with D possibly TRBD1 on 6 matching bases. The CDR3: CATSREGTRNTEAFF. CDR3 DNA: TGTGCCACCAGCAGAGAAGGGACACGGAACACTGAAGCTTTCTTT.